A single sample gave rise to the 9 T cell receptor gamma chains below, sequenced in a study of Vδ1+ human thymocytes. Study-level findings and limits: In the thymus, TRG and TRD repertoires looked highly polyclonal with Gaussian CDR3 lengths.

These receptors lack a known antigen. The template was reverse-transcribed extracted RNA. The CDR3 regions were amplified by multiplex PCR from V-gene primers to a constant-region primer. TCRdb re-called the multiplex PCR reads through CATT. The table records about 6,500 gamma-chain clones, roughly 40% of them present only once. The sequenced material came from Vdelta1+ gamma-delta thymocytes from the thymus. The subset here: FACS-sorted CD3+ TCRalphabeta- TCRVdelta1+ TCRVdelta2- thymocytes. The receptors derive from a boy in the first two years of life who had congenital heart surgery.

The J gene is TRGJ1 or TRGJ2, the V gene TRGV5. V shed 0 bases and J 10 bases; nucleotides not matched to a gene: 3. CDR1 is VINAFY, CDR2 YDVSNSKD, per germline. The CDR3 contains 11 residues. The CDR3 protein is CATWDRPKKLF. Written as DNA, the CDR3 is TGTGCCACCTGGGACAGGCCGAAGAAACTCTTT.

The J gene was identified as TRGJ1 or TRGJ2, and no V gene was called. This CDR3 is 13 amino acids long. The CDR3 spells CATFDGRDYKKLF. The CDR3 nucleotides are TGTGCCACCTTTGACGGGCGCGATTATAAGAAACTCTTT.

V and J are TRGV3 and TRGJP2. The J gene is not listed in TCRdb, so it was assigned here from a DNA match to germline. The germline CDR1 and CDR2 sequences are VTNTFY and YDVSTARD (reference sequence). V lost 0 bases, J lost 11 bases, and 6 bases stayed unmatched. The CDR3 consists of 13 residues. The CDR3 region has the DNA TGTGCCACCTGGGACAGGCCTGCGTGGATCAAGACGTTT. Encoded protein: CATWDRPAWIKTF.

This chain connects TRGV3 to TRGJ1 or TRGJ2. J gave up 7 bases and V 4 bases, and 4 bases lay outside the gene matches. The CDR3 has 11 amino acids. CDR1 is VTNTFY, CDR2 YDVSTARD, per germline (reference sequence). The CDR3 reads CATWEEYKKLF. The DNA of the CDR3 is TGTGCCACCTGGGAGGAATATAAGAAACTCTTT.

In the case of this clone: The junction and the germline gene differ at one end; a read error may be behind it. At the DNA level, this CDR3 is encoded by other sequences in the same sample as well. V gene TRGV4 combines with J gene TRGJP2. TCRdb is silent on the J gene; assignment here came from matching the DNA to germline. The germline CDR1 and CDR2 sequences are EGSTGY and YDSYTSSV. This CDR3 contains 16 residues. This CDR3 reads CATWARPYSSDWIKTF. DNA of the CDR3: TGTGCCACCTGGGCCCGCCCTTATAGTAGTGACTGGATCAAGACGTTT.

This clone was detected a few times. The chain recombines TRGV5 with TRGJ1 or TRGJ2. The germline V gene encodes CDR1 VINAFY and CDR2 YDVSNSKD. This CDR3 region has 13 residues. The V segment lost 0 bases and the J segment 6 bases; nucleotides outside the gene matches: 5. CDR3: CATWDRRTYKKLF. The CDR3 DNA reads as TGTGCCACCTGGGACAGGCGTACTTATAAGAAACTCTTT.

This clone has more than one count but fewer than ten. Other DNA sequences in this sample translate to the same CDR3. V gene TRGV3 combines with J gene TRGJ1 or TRGJ2. Germline assignment: CDR1 VTNTFY and CDR2 YDVSTARD (reference sequence). The length of the CDR3 is 13 residues. The V and J ends lost 0 bases and 4 bases, in that order; junction bases with no gene match: 3. The CDR3 nucleotides read TGTGCCACCTGGGACAGGCGCTATTATAAGAAACTCTTT. Protein sequence: CATWDRRYYKKLF.

The genes are TRGV5 and TRGJ1 or TRGJ2. TCRdb supplies no J gene; here it was assigned by aligning the nucleotide sequence to germline. The CDR3 loop spans 13 amino acids. Unmatched junction bases numbered 7, after V lost 5 bases and J lost 3 bases. The germline V gene has CDR1 VINAFY and CDR2 YDVSNSKD. The CDR3 loop reads CATWAGLYYKKLF. CDR3 nucleotide sequence: TGTGCCACCTGGGCGGGGCTTTATTATAAGAAACTCTTT.

This clone has just a few counts. The rearrangement links TRGV5 to TRGJ1 or TRGJ2. TCRdb leaves out the J gene; it was filled in here by matching the DNA to germline. Germline V gene sequence: CDR1 VINAFY, CDR2 YDVSNSKD. The J segment lost 3 bases and the V segment lost 9 bases, leaving 8 bases of the junction unmatched. The CDR3 extends over 12 amino acids. This chain's CDR3 is CATPVRYYKKLF. DNA for the CDR3: TGTGCCACCCCCGTCCGTTATTATAAGAAACTCTTT.